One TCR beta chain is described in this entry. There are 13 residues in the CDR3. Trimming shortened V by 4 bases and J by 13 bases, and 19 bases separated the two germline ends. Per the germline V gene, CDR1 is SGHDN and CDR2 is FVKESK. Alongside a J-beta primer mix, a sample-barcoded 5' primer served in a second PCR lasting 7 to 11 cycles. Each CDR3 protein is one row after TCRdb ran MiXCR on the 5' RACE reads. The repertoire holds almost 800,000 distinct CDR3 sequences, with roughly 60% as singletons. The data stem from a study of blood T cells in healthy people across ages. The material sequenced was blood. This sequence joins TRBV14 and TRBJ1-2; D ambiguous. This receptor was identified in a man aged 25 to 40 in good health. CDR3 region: CASSPISGGARTF. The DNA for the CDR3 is TGTGCCAGCAGCCCCATTAGCGGAGGAGCCCGCACCTTC.